The T cell receptor (beta chain) under discussion was sequenced for a study of blood T cell repertoires in COVID-19. Study-level background: Sites across the United States, Italy and Spain contributed samples from acute and convalescent COVID-19. PBMCs, B-cell-depleted T cells, or T cells were the source of the cDNA or gDNA that made up the material.

This clone was found a few times. V gave up 3 bases and J gave up 0 bases, with 8 bases separating them. Germline CDR1 SNHLY, CDR2 FYNNEI. CDR3 length equals 14 residues. In the original processing: Amplification of reference gene primers was used by the study to estimate nucleated cell counts. The data were produced by immunoSEQ multiplex PCR, yet TCRdb's version contains in-frame clones alone and is incomplete. That table gives V, J and clone size, and the DNA gave D and trimming. The profile covers roughly 150,000 clones, with around nine tenths appearing a single time and roughly 2% taken by the ten largest.

This rearrangement joins TRBV2 to TRBJ1-1; D is ambiguous. The source of this sequence is a man aged 45-65 years who had recovered from COVID-19. Sequencing used peripheral blood. The chain's CDR3 is CASSEESVNTEAFF. CDR3 in DNA: TGTGCCAGCAGTGAGGAGTCCGTGAACACTGAAGCTTTCTTT. Supplemented by reference TRBV2 and TRBJ1-1, the full variable domain reads EPEVTQTPSHQVTQMGQEVILRCVPISNHLYFYWYRQILGQKVEFLVSFYNNEISEKSEIFDDQFSVERPDGSNFTLKIRSTKLEDSAMYFCASSEESVNTEAFFGQGTRLTVV.